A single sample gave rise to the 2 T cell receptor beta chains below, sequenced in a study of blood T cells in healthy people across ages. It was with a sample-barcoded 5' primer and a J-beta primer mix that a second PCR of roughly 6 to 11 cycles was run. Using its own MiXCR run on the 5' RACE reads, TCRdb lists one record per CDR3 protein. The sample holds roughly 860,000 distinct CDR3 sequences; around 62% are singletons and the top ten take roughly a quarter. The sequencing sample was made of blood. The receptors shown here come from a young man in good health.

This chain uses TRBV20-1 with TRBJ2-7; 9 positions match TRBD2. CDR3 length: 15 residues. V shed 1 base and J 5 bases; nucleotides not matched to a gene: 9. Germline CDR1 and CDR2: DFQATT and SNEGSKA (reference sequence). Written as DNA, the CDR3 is TGCAGTGCTAGAGTGAACCCCGGGACTAGCAACGAGCAGTACTTC. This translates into CSARVNPGTSNEQYF.

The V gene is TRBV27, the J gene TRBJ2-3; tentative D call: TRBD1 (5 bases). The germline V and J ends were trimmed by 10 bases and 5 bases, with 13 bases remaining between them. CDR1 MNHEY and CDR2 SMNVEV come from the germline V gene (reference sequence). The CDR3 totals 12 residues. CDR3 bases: TGTGCCATAGGGGTTGGTATAGATACGCAGTATTTT. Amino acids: CAIGVGIDTQYF.